The rows below give T cell receptor beta chains drawn from one sample of a study of blood T cell repertoires in COVID-19. Clones were read by immunoSEQ multiplex PCR, and TCRdb kept only the in-frame ones, dropping some. The sample has 45,000 to 50,000 clones, roughly nine tenths seen once; the top ten hold about 9.2%. Input material: peripheral blood. The receptors derive from a human donor in a cohort sampled during active COVID-19. The CDR3 runs from the conserved cysteine through the conserved F or W. The D gene is left open where the match is weak. Size tells how often a clone was seen (once, few, many) or the class of an expanded clone, and some rows leave it out.

>TRBJ1-3|.|14|TRBV7-9|.
CASIIQGRGNTIYF
TGTGCCAGCATCATTCAGGGTCGAGGAAACACCATATATTTT
>TRBJ1-2|TRBD1|16|TRBV19|.
CASSIDLDRDIDGYTF
TGTGCCAGTAGTATAGATCTGGACAGGGATATCGATGGCTACACCTTC
>TRBJ1-1|TRBD1|17|TRBV5-1|.
CASSLIPQTGVNTEAFF
TGCGCCAGCAGCTTAATCCCTCAGACAGGGGTTAACACTGAAGCTTTCTTT
>TRBJ1-2|.|14|TRBV7-2|.
CASSYEREAYGYTF
TGTGCCAGCAGCTACGAGCGTGAAGCCTATGGCTACACCTTC
>TRBJ1-6|TRBD1|14|TRBV2|.
CASSGQGPNSPLHF
TGTGCCAGCAGTGGACAGGGGCCAAATTCACCCCTCCACTTT
>TRBJ2-3|.|15|TRBV4-1|.
CASSQDPGTADTQYF
TGCGCCAGCAGCCAAGATCCGGGAACGGCAGATACGCAGTATTTT
>TRBJ2-3|TRBD1|15|TRBV19|.
CASSPGTVSTDTQYF
TGTGCCAGTAGTCCGGGGACAGTTAGCACAGATACGCAGTATTTT
>TRBJ1-1|.|14|TRBV20-1|.
CSASSPSPQARAFF
TGCAGTGCTAGTTCCCCTTCCCCACAGGCCCGAGCTTTCTTT
>TRBJ2-1|.|16|TRBV7-8|.
CASSLARDFYGNEQFF
TGTGCCAGCAGCTTAGCCCGGGACTTCTACGGGAATGAGCAGTTCTTC
>TRBJ2-5|TRBD1|17|TRBV4-3|once
CASSQDMGQGWGETQYF
TGCGCCAGCAGCCAAGATATGGGACAGGGCTGGGGAGAGACCCAGTACTTC
>TRBJ2-1|TRBD2|16|TRBV6-1|.
CASFEGGLAGTNEQFF
TGTGCCAGCTTTGAAGGGGGACTAGCGGGCACTAATGAGCAGTTCTTC
>TRBJ2-3|.|14|TRBV6-5|.
CASSYYTGLDTQYF
TGTGCCAGCAGTTACTATACAGGGTTAGATACGCAGTATTTT
>TRBJ2-2|.|15|TRBV25-1|.
CASSDPSVDTGELFF
TGTGCCAGCAGTGACCCTAGCGTGGACACCGGGGAGCTGTTTTTT
>TRBJ2-5|.|15|TRBV7-9|.
CASSWASGGKETQYF
TGTGCCAGCAGCTGGGCAAGCGGCGGGAAAGAGACCCAGTACTTC
>TRBJ1-3|.|12|TRBV12-5|.
CASGPIYGTIYF
TGTGCTAGTGGTCCCATCTATGGCACCATATATTTT
>TRBJ2-3|TRBD1|15|TRBV6-4|.
CASSNRGRGSDTQYF
TGTGCCAGCAGTAACAGGGGGCGCGGATCAGATACGCAGTATTTT
>TRBJ2-5|TRBD2|17|TRBV6-2/TRBV6-3|.
CASSYWQSSGGQETQYF
TGTGCCAGCAGTTACTGGCAGAGTAGCGGGGGGCAAGAGACCCAGTACTTC
>TRBJ1-6|TRBD1|15|TRBV5-6|.
CASSLDRGQNSPLHF
TGTGCCAGCAGCCTCGACAGGGGGCAAAATTCACCCCTCCACTTT
>TRBJ2-7|TRBD2|18|TRBV14|once
CASSQVSGLVTPSYEQYF
TGTGCCAGCAGCCAAGTATCGGGACTAGTGACCCCATCCTACGAGCAGTACTTC
>TRBJ1-5|.|14|TRBV18|.
CASSPQEGNQPQHF
TGTGCCAGCTCACCACAGGAGGGGAATCAGCCCCAGCATTTT
>TRBJ2-1|TRBD2|16|TRBV6-4|.
CASSVRLAGGQDEQFF
TGTGCCAGCAGTGTACGACTAGCGGGGGGTCAGGATGAGCAGTTCTTC
>TRBJ2-3|.|14|TRBV4-1|.
CASSHTQGTDTQYF
TGCGCCAGCAGCCATACACAGGGAACAGATACGCAGTATTTT
>TRBJ2-7|TRBD1|16|TRBV4-2|.
CASSQGGTGTTYEQYF
TGTGCCAGCAGCCAAGGGGGGACAGGGACAACCTACGAGCAGTACTTC
>TRBJ2-2|.|14|TRBV2|.
CASSEPQGPGELFF
TGTGCCAGCAGTGAACCACAGGGTCCCGGGGAGCTGTTTTTT
>TRBJ2-5|.|11|TRBV30|.
CAWSPQETQYF
TGTGCCTGGAGCCCACAAGAGACCCAGTACTTC
>TRBJ2-3|TRBD1|16|TRBV6-6|.
CASSYGQGTGTDTQYF
TGTGCCAGCAGTTACGGACAGGGGACTGGGACAGATACGCAGTATTTT
>TRBJ2-7|.|13|TRBV4-2|.
CASSQQVSYEQYF
TGTGCCAGCAGCCAACAGGTATCCTACGAGCAGTACTTC
>TRBJ1-4|.|13|TRBV2|.
CASTIGRFEKLFF
TGTGCCAGCACGATTGGGAGGTTTGAAAAACTGTTTTTT
>TRBJ2-3|.|12|TRBV3-1/TRBV3-2|once
CASSDLADTQYF
TGTGCCAGCAGCGATCTAGCGGATACGCAGTATTTT
>TRBJ2-2|TRBD2|15|TRBV6-6|medium-sized
CASSNLAGGPGELFF
TGTGCCAGCAGTAACCTAGCGGGGGGGCCCGGGGAGCTGTTTTTT
>TRBJ1-2|.|14|TRBV7-9|.
CASSYREQVYGYTF
TGTGCCAGCAGCTATCGGGAGCAGGTCTATGGCTACACCTTC
>TRBJ2-3|TRBD2|16|TRBV15|.
CATSSLAGGGTDTQYF
TGTGCCACCAGCAGCCTAGCGGGGGGAGGCACAGATACGCAGTATTTT
>TRBJ1-4|.|15|TRBV6-5|.
CASTQPGAANEKLFF
TGTGCCAGCACCCAACCAGGGGCGGCTAATGAAAAACTGTTTTTT
>TRBJ2-5|TRBD2|13|TRBV3-1/TRBV3-2|once
CASSPRGEETQYF
TGTGCCAGCAGCCCGCGGGGGGAAGAGACCCAGTACTTC
>TRBJ2-1|TRBD1|16|TRBV28|.
CASSSNPGQGADEQFF
TGTGCCAGCAGTTCGAACCCGGGACAGGGGGCTGATGAGCAGTTCTTC
>TRBJ2-1|.|16|TRBV5-4|.
CASSYRSSDAYNEQFF
TGTGCCAGCAGCTACCGTTCTAGCGACGCCTACAATGAGCAGTTCTTC
>TRBJ1-2|.|15|TRBV5-4|.
CASSLEADSPAGYTF
TGTGCCAGCAGCTTGGAGGCCGACAGCCCTGCGGGCTACACCTTC
>TRBJ2-4|.|24|TRBV9|.
CASSVGLIRRAAESLFYAKNIQYF
TGTGCCAGCAGCGTAGGACTTATTCGGCGAGCGGCTGAAAGCCTCTTTTATGCCAAAAACATTCAGTACTTC
>TRBJ1-2|.|14|TRBV7-2|.
CASSLVPGLLGYTF
TGTGCCAGCAGCTTAGTCCCAGGACTCCTTGGCTACACCTTC
>TRBJ2-6|TRBD1|16|TRBV18|few
CASSPRQGAGANVLTF
TGTGCCAGCTCACCCCGACAGGGGGCTGGGGCCAACGTCCTGACTTTC
>TRBJ2-1|.|15|TRBV6-5|.
CASSQDRGSYNEQFF
TGTGCCAGCAGTCAGGATAGGGGCTCCTACAATGAGCAGTTCTTC
>TRBJ2-1|.|12|TRBV2|.
CASRPQGSEQFF
TGTGCCAGCAGGCCACAGGGATCTGAGCAGTTCTTC
>TRBJ2-1|TRBD1|15|TRBV18|.
CASSPRQGSGNEQFF
TGTGCCAGCTCACCACGACAGGGTTCTGGGAATGAGCAGTTCTTC
>TRBJ2-2|TRBD2|17|TRBV5-5|.
CASSRTSGAMNTGELFF
TGTGCCAGCAGTCGGACTAGCGGGGCGATGAACACCGGGGAGCTGTTTTTT
>TRBJ2-5|.|15|TRBV5-6|.
CASSHAPTGQETQYF
TGTGCCAGCAGCCACGCACCCACAGGGCAAGAGACCCAGTACTTC
>TRBJ2-7|TRBD2|14|TRBV19|.
CASSMRGGSYEQYF
TGTGCCAGTAGTATGCGGGGGGGCTCCTACGAGCAGTACTTC
>TRBJ1-2|.|14|TRBV6-5|.
CASSYSAGEGGYTF
TGTGCCAGCAGTTACTCTGCAGGGGAGGGTGGCTACACCTTC
>TRBJ1-2|TRBD1|14|TRBV6-5|.
CASSYSGQGAGYTF
TGTGCCAGCAGTTACTCAGGCCAGGGGGCAGGCTACACCTTC
>TRBJ1-4|.|16|TRBV6-1|.
CASSGVMGGSNEKLFF
TGTGCCAGCAGTGGGGTCATGGGGGGTTCAAATGAAAAACTGTTTTTT
>TRBJ2-7|.|15|TRBV4-3|.
CASSQGKKLSYEQYF
TGCGCCAGCAGCCAAGGTAAGAAACTCTCCTACGAGCAGTACTTC
>TRBJ2-7|.|13|TRBV12-3/TRBV12-4|.
CASNPPGSYEQYF
TGTGCCAGCAATCCGCCGGGTTCCTACGAGCAGTACTTC
>TRBJ1-2|.|15|TRBV9|.
CASSVTPTTNYGYTF
TGTGCCAGCAGCGTTACACCCACAACTAACTATGGCTACACCTTC
>TRBJ2-3|.|14|TRBV6-6|.
CASSLWGLSDTQYF
TGTGCCAGCAGTTTATGGGGGCTCTCAGATACGCAGTATTTT
>TRBJ1-1|.|12|TRBV21-1|.
CASSNLSAEAFF
TGTGCCAGCAGCAACTTGAGCGCTGAAGCTTTCTTT
>TRBJ2-5|TRBD1|15|TRBV19|once
CASRPFSRGKETQYF
TGTGCCAGTAGACCTTTTTCCAGGGGGAAGGAGACCCAGTACTTC